Here is one TCR beta chain with its context. The data originate from a study of blood T cell repertoires in COVID-19. Study details: COVID-19 samples, acute and convalescent, were from the United States, Italy and Spain. Sample material is recorded as cDNA or gDNA derived from T cells, B-cell-depleted T cells, or PBMCs.

Germline assignment: CDR1 SQVTM and CDR2 ANQGSEA. The ends were cut back, 7 bases at V and 7 bases at J, with 13 bases in the middle. This CDR3 is 11 amino acids long. Authors' methods: Counts of nucleated cells, estimated from reference gene primer amplification, were obtained. The repertoire was sequenced with immunoSEQ multiplex PCR; TCRdb's copy has only in-frame clones and lacks some. The D gene and trimming were derived from the DNA, and the V and J assignments and clone size from that table. The sample holds approximately 290,000 clones, roughly 90% seen once. The clonotype was recovered from a woman aged 55-75 years with acute or convalescent COVID-19. The V gene is TRBV29-1, the J gene TRBJ2-5; TRBD1 might be the D (7 bases). Material for sequencing was peripheral blood. The chain's CDR3 is CSATGEVTQYF. The DNA for the CDR3 is TGCAGCGCCACAGGGGAGGTGACCCAGTACTTC.